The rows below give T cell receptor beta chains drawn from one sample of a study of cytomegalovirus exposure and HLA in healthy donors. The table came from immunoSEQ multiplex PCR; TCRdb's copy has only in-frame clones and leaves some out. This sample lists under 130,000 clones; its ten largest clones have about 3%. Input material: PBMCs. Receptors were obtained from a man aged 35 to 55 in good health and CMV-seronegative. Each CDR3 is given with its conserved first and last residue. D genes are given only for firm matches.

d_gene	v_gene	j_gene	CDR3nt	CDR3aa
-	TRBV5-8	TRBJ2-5	TGTGCCAGCAGCTTGGTCGGGGTCCCCTGGGAGCAGTACTTC	CASSLVGVPWEQYF
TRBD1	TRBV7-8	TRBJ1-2	TGTGCCAGCAGCTTAGTGGGCCGGACAGGGGGTTATGGCTACACCTTC	CASSLVGRTGGYGYTF
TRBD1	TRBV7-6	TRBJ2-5	TGTGCCAGCAGCCCGAGGACAGGGGGGGAGACCCAGTACTTC	CASSPRTGGETQYF
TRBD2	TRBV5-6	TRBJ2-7	TGTGCCAGCAGCCCAAGGCCGGGACTAGCGGGCCACGGCGAGCAGTACTTC	CASSPRPGLAGHGEQYF
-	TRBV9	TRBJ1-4	TGTGCCAGCAGCCCGCAGACAACTAATGAAAAACTGTTTTTT	CASSPQTTNEKLFF
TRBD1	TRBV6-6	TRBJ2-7	TGTGCCAGCAGTTCCGGACAGGGACAATACGAGCAGTACTTC	CASSSGQGQYEQYF
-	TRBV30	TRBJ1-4	TGTGCCTGGAAATGGGCCAATGAAAAACTGTTTTTT	CAWKWANEKLFF
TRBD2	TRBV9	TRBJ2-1	TGTGCCAGCAGCGTAGGCAGCGGGGGCTACAATGAGCAGTTCTTC	CASSVGSGGYNEQFF
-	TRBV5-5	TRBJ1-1	TGTGCCAGCGCCCGACAGAGAAAGAACACTGAAGCTTTCTTT	CASARQRKNTEAFF
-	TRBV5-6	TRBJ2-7	TGTGCCAGCAGCCCGGACCCGGACAGACAATACGAGCAGTACTTC	CASSPDPDRQYEQYF
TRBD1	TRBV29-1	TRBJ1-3	TGCAGCGCAACTGGACAGGGTTCTGGAAACACCATATATTTT	CSATGQGSGNTIYF
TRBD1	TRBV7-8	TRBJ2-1	TGTGCCAGCAGCTTGGGGACAGGGGGTGGAAATGAGCAGTTCTTC	CASSLGTGGGNEQFF
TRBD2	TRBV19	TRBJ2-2	TGTGCCAGTAGTATTCTGGAGACTAGCTATCCCGGGGAGCTGTTTTTT	CASSILETSYPGELFF
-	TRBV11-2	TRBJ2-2	TGTGCCAGCAGCTTAGTCGGGGAAATAAGGGACACCGGGGAGCTGTTTTTT	CASSLVGEIRDTGELFF
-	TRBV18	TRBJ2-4	TGTGCCAGCTCACCAGAGGGCATTCAGTACTTC	CASSPEGIQYF
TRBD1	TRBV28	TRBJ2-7	TGTGCCAGCCAAGAAAACACCGGGACAGGGTCCGAGCAGTACTTC	CASQENTGTGSEQYF
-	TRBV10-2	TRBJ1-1	TGCGCCAGCAGTGCGCACAGGGACACTGAAGCTTTCTTT	CASSAHRDTEAFF
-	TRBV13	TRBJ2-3	TGTGCCAGCAGCGTGACCTCTAGCGCCAACACAGATACGCAGTATTTT	CASSVTSSANTDTQYF
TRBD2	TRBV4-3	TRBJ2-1	TGCGCCAGCAGCCAAGATCGCGGACTAGCGGGGGGGCCTAACGACAATGAGCAGTTCTTC	CASSQDRGLAGGPNDNEQFF
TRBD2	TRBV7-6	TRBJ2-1	TGTGCCAGCAGTTCTAGCGGGGGGAGCTACAATGAGCAGTTCTTC	CASSSSGGSYNEQFF